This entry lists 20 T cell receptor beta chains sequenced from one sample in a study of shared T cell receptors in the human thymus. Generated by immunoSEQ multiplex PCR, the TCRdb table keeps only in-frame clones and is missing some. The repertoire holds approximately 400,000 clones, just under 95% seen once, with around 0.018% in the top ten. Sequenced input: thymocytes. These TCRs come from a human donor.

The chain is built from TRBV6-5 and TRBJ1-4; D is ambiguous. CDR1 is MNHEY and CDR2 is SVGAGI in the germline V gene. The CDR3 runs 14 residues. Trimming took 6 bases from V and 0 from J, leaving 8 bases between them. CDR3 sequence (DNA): TGTGCCAGCAGCCGGACCGCAACTAATGAAAAACTGTTTTTT. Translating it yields CASSRTATNEKLFF.

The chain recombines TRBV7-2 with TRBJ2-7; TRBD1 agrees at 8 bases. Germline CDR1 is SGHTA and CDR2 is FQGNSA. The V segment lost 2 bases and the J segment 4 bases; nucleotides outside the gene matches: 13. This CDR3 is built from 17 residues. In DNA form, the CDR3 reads TGTGCCAGCAGCTTACGGACAGGGAGGAGTAGTAGTTACGAGCAGTACTTC. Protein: CASSLRTGRSSSYEQYF.

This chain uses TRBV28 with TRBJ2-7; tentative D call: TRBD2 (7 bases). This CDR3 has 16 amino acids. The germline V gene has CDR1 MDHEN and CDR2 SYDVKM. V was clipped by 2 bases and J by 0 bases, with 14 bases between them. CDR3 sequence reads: CASSLGEGGISYEQYF. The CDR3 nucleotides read TGTGCCAGCAGTTTAGGTGAGGGGGGGATCTCCTACGAGCAGTACTTC. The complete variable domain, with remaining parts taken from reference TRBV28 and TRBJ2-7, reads DVKVTQSSRYLVKRTGEKVFLECVQDMDHENMFWYRQDPGLGLRLIYFSYDVKMKEKGDIPEGYSVSREKKERFSLILESASTNQTSMYLCASSLGEGGISYEQYFGPGTRLTVT.

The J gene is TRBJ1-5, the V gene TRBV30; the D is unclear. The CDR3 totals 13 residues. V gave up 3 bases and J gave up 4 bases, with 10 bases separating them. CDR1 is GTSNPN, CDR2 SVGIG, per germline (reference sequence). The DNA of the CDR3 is TGTGCCTGGAGAAGCCGCTTTAATCAGCCCCAGCATTTT. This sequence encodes CAWRSRFNQPQHF.

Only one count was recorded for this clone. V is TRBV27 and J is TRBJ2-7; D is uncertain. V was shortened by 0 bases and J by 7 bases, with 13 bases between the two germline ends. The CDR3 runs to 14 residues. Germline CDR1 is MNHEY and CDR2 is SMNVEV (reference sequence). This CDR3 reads CASSLSNSLGEQYF. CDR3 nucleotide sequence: TGTGCCAGCAGTTTATCGAATAGTCTGGGGGAGCAGTACTTC.

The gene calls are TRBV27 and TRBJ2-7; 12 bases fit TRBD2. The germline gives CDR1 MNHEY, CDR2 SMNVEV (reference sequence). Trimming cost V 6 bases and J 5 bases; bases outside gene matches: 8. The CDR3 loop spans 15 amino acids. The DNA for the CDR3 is TGTGCCAGCAGATCACTAGCGGGAGGCCCCCACGAGCAGTACTTC. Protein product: CASRSLAGGPHEQYF.

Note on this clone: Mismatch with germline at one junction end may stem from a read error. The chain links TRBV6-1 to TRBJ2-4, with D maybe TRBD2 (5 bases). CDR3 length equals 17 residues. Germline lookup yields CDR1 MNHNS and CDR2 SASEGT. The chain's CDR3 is CASNEQFRSRVTNIQYF. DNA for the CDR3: TGTGCCAGCAATGAACAGTTTAGGTCGCGGGTCACAAACATTCAGTACTTC.

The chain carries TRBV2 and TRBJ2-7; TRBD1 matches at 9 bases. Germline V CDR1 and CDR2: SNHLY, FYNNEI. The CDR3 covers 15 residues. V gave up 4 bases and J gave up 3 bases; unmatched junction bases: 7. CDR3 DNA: TGTGCCAGCAGTGCCCCACAGGGGGCGTTCTACGAGCAGTACTTC. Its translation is CASSAPQGAFYEQYF. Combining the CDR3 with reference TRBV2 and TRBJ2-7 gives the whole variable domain EPEVTQTPSHQVTQMGQEVILRCVPISNHLYFYWYRQILGQKVEFLVSFYNNEISEKSEIFDDQFSVERPDGSNFTLKIRSTKLEDSAMYFCASSAPQGAFYEQYFGPGTRLTVT.

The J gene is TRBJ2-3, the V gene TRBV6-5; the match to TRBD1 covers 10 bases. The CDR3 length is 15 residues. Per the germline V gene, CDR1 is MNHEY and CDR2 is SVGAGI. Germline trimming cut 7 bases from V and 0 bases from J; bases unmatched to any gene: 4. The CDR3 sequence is CASNQGQGSTDTQYF. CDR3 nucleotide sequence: TGTGCCAGCAACCAGGGACAGGGGAGCACAGATACGCAGTATTTT.

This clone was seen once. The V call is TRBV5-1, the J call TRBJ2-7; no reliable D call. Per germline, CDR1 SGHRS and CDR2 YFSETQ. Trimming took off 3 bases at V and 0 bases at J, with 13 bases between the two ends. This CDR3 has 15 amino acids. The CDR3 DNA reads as TGCGCCAGCAGCTCCACCGGACGGAGCTCCTACGAGCAGTACTTC. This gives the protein CASSSTGRSSYEQYF.

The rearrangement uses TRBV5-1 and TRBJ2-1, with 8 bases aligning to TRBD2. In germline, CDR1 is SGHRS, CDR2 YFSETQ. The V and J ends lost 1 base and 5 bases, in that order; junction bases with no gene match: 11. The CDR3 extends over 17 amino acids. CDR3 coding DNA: TGCGCCAGCAGCTTGTCAGGGTCGCGGGAGGATCACAATGAGCAGTTCTTC. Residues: CASSLSGSREDHNEQFF.

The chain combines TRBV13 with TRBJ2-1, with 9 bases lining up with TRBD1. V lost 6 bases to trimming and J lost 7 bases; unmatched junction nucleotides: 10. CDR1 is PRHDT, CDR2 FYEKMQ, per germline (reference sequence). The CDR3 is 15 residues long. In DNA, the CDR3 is TGTGCCAGCAGTCACCGGGGACAGGGTAGGAATGAGCAGTTCTTC. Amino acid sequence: CASSHRGQGRNEQFF.

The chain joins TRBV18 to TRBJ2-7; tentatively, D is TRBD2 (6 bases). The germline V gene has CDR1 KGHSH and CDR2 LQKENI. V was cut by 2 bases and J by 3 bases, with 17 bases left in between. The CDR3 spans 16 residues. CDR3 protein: CASSPEASETVYEQYF. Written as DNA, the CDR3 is TGTGCCAGCTCACCAGAGGCTAGCGAAACCGTCTACGAGCAGTACTTC.

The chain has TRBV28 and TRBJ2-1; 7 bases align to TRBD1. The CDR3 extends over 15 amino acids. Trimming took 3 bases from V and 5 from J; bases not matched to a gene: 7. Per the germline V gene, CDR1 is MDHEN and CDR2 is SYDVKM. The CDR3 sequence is CASSFPRQGHNEQFF. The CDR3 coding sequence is TGTGCCAGCAGTTTCCCTCGACAGGGCCACAATGAGCAGTTCTTC.

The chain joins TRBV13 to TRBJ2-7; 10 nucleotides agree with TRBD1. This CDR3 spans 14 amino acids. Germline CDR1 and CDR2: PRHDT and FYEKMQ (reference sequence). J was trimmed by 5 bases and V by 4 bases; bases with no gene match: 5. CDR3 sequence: CASSSGQGVNEQYF. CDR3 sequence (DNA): TGTGCCAGCAGCTCCGGACAGGGGGTAAACGAGCAGTACTTC.

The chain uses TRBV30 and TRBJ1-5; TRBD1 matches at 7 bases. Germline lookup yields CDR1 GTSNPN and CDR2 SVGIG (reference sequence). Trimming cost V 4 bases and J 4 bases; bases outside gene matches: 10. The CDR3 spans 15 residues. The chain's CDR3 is CAWKNRGSGNQPQHF. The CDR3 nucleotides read TGTGCCTGGAAAAACAGGGGTTCTGGGAATCAGCCCCAGCATTTT.

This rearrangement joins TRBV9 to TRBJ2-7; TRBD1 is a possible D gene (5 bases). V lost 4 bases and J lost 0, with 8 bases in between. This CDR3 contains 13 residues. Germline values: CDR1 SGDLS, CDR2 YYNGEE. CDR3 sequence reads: CASSPGYSYEQYF. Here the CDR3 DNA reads TGTGCCAGCAGCCCAGGGTACTCCTACGAGCAGTACTTC.

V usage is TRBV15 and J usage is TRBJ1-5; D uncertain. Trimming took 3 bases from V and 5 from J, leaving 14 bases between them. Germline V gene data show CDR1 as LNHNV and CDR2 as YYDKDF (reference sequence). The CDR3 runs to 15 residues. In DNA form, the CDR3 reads TGTGCCACCAGCAGTCGTATGAGAGTGGATCAGCCCCAGCATTTT. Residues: CATSSRMRVDQPQHF.

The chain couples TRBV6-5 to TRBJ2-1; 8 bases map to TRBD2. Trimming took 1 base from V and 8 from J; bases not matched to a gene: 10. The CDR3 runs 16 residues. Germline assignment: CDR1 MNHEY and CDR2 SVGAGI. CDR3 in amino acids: CASSYLFGRAGYEQFF. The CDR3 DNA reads TGTGCCAGCAGTTACTTGTTCGGGAGGGCCGGCTATGAGCAGTTCTTC.

CDR3 nucleotide sequence: TGTGCCTGGAGTGCCCGGGACAACGCCTACGAGCAGTACTTC. Translation: CAWSARDNAYEQYF. This chain links TRBV30 with TRBJ2-7, with D tentatively TRBD1 (6 bases). CDR3 length: 14 amino acids. V lost 1 base to trimming and J lost 2 bases, with 12 bases between them. Germline V gives CDR1 GTSNPN, CDR2 SVGIG (reference sequence).